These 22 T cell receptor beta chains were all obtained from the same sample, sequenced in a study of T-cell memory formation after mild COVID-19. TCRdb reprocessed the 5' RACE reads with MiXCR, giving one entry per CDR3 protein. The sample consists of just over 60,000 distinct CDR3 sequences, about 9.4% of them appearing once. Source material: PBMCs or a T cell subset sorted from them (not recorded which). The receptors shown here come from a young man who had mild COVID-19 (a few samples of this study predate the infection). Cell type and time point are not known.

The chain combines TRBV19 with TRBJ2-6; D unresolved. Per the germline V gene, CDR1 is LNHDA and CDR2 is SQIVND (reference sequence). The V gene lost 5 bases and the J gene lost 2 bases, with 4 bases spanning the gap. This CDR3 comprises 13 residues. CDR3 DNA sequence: TGTGCCAGTAGTTCGACTGGGGCCAACGTCCTGACTTTC. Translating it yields CASSSTGANVLTF.

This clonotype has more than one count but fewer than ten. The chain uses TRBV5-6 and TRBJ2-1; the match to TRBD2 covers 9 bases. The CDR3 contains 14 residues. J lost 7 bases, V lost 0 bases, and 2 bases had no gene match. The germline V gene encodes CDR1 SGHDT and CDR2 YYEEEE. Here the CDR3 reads CASSLVRGGNEQFF. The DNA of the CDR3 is TGTGCCAGCAGCTTGGTGCGGGGGGGTAATGAGCAGTTCTTC.

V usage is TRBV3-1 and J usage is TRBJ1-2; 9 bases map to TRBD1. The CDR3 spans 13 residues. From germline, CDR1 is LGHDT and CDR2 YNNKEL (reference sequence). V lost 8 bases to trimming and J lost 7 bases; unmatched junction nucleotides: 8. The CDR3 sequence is CASRPNRGLGYTF. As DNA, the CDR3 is TGTGCCAGCCGACCTAACAGGGGGCTTGGCTACACCTTC.

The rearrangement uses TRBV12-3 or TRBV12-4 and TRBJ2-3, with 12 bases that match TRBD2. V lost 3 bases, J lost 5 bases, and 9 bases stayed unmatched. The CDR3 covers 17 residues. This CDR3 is CASSLGSLAGGRDTQYF. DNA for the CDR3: TGTGCCAGCAGTTTGGGCTCCCTAGCGGGGGGGCGAGATACGCAGTATTTT.

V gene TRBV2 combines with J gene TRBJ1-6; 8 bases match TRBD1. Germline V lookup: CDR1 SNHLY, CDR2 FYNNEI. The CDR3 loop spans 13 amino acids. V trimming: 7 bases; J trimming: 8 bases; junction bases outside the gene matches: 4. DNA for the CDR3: TGTGCCAGCAAAGACAGGGGATATTCACCCCTCCACTTT. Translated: CASKDRGYSPLHF.

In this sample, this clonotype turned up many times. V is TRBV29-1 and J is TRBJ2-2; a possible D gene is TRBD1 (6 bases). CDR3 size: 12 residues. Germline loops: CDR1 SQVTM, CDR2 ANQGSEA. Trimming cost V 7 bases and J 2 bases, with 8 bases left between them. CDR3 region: CSAGQNTGELFF. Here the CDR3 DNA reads TGCAGCGCGGGACAAAACACCGGGGAGCTGTTTTTT.

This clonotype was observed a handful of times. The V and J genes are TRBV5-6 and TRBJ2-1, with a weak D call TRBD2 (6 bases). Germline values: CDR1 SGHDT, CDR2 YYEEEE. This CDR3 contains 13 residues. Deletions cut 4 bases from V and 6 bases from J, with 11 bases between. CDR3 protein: CASSRMGGNEQFF. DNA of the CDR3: TGTGCCAGCAGCCGCATGGGGGGCAATGAGCAGTTCTTC.

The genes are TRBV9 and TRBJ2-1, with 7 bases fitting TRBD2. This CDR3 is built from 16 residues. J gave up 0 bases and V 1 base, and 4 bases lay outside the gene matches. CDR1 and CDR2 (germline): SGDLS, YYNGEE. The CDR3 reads CASSVFSGVSYNEQFF. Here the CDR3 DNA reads TGTGCCAGCAGCGTATTCAGCGGGGTCTCCTACAATGAGCAGTTCTTC. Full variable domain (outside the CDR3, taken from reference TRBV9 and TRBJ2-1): DSGVTQTPKHLITATGQRVTLRCSPRSGDLSVYWYQQSLDQGLQFLIQYYNGEERAKGNILERFSAQQFPDLHSELNLSSLELGDSALYFCASSVFSGVSYNEQFFGPGTRLTVL.

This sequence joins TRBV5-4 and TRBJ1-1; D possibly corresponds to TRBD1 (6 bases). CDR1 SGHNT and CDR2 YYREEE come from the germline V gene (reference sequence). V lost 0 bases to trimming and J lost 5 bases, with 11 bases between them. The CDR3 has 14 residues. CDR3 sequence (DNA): TGTGCCAGCAGCTTGGCAGGGGTAAGGACTGAAGCTTTCTTT. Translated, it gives CASSLAGVRTEAFF. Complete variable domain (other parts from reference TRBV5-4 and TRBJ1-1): ETGVTQSPTHLIKTRGQQVTLRCSSQSGHNTVSWYQQALGQGPQFIFQYYREEENGRGNFPPRFSGLQFPNYSSELNVNALELDDSALYLCASSLAGVRTEAFFGQGTRLTVV.

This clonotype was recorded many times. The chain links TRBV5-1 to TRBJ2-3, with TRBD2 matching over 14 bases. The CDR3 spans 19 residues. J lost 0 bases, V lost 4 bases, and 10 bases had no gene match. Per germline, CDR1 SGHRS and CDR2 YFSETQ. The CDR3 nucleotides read TGCGCCAGCAGCCTCCCCACCGGGACTAGCGGGGGAAGCACAGATACGCAGTATTTT. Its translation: CASSLPTGTSGGSTDTQYF.

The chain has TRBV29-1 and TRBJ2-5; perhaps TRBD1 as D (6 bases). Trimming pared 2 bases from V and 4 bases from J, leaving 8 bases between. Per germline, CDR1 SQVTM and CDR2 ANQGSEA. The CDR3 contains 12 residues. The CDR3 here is CSVESGAETQYF. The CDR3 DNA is TGCAGCGTTGAATCAGGGGCAGAGACCCAGTACTTC.

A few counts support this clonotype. The CDR3, as DNA: TGTGCCAGCAGCCCGAGGCCGAGACAAACGTCTTGGTACTTC. Residues: CASSPRPRQTSWYF. V is TRBV28 and J is TRBJ2-4; D gene uncertain. Germline assignment: CDR1 MDHEN and CDR2 SYDVKM. CDR3 size: 14 residues. Trimming cost V 6 bases and J 15 bases, with 24 bases left between them.

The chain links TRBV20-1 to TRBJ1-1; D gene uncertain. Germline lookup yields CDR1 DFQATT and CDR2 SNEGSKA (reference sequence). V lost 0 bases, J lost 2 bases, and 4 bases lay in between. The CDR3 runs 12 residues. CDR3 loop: CSAREPNTEAFF. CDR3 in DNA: TGCAGTGCTAGAGAACCCAACACTGAAGCTTTCTTT.

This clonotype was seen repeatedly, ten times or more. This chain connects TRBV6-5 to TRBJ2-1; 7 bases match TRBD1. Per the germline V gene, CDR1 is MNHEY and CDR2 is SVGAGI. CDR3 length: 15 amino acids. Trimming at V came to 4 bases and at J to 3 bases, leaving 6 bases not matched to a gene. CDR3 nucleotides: TGTGCCAGCAGTTCGCAGGGGGTGGGCTACAATGAGCAGTTCTTC. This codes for CASSSQGVGYNEQFF.

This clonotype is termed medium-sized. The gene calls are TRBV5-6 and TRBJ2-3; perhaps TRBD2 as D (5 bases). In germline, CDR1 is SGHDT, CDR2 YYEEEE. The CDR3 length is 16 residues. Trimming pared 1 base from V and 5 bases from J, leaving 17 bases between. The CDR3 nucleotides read TGTGCCAGCAGCTTGACGGACGGGAACCGAGTAGATACGCAGTATTTT. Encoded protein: CASSLTDGNRVDTQYF.

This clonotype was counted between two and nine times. This chain's CDR3 is CASSTTGGSADTQYF. The DNA for the CDR3 is TGTGCCAGCAGCACCACAGGGGGCTCAGCAGATACGCAGTATTTT. This chain links TRBV9 with TRBJ2-3; 9 nucleotides agree with TRBD1. The CDR3 extends over 15 amino acids. CDR1 is SGDLS and CDR2 is YYNGEE in the germline V gene. J gave up 4 bases and V 4 bases, and 7 bases lay outside the gene matches.

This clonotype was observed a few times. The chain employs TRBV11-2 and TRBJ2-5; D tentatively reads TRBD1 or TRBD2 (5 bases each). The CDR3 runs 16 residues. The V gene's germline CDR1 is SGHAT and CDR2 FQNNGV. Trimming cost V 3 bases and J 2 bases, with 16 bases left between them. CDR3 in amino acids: CASSFRGRVAQETQYF. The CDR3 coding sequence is TGTGCCAGCAGCTTCCGGGGCAGGGTAGCTCAAGAGACCCAGTACTTC.

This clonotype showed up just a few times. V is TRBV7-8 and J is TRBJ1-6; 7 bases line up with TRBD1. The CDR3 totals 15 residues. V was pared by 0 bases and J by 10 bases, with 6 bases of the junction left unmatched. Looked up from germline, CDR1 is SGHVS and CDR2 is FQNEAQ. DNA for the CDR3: TGTGCCAGCAGCTTAGCGCTAGGACAGGTCTCACCCCTCCACTTT. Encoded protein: CASSLALGQVSPLHF.

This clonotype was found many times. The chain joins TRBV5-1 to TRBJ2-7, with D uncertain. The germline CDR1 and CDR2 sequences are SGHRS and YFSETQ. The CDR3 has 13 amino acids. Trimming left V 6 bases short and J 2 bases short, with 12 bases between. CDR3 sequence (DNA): TGCGCCAGCACCTCCTCTACCACCTACGAGCAGTACTTC. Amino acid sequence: CASTSSTTYEQYF.

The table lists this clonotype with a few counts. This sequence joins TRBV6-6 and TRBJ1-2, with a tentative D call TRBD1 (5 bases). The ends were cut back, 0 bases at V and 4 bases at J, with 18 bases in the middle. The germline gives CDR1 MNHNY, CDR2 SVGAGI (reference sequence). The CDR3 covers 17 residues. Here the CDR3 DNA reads TGTGCCAGCAGTTACTCGACTTCTCCCCGGGGCGTCTATGGCTACACCTTC. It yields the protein CASSYSTSPRGVYGYTF.

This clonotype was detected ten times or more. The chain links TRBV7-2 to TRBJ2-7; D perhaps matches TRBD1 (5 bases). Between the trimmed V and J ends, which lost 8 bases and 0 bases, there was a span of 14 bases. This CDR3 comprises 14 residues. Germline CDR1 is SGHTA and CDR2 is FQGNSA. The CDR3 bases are TGTGCCAGCCGAACAGGTTATAGCTCCTACGAGCAGTACTTC. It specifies CASRTGYSSYEQYF. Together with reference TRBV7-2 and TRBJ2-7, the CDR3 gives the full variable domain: GAGVSQSPSNKVTEKGKDVELRCDPISGHTALYWYRQSLGQGLEFLIYFQGNSAPDKSGLPSDRFSAERTGGSVSTLTIQRTQQEDSAVYLCASRTGYSSYEQYFGPGTRLTVT.

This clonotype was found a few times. This CDR3 is CAISRQEDQPQHF. The CDR3 DNA reads TGTGCCATCAGCCGACAGGAGGATCAGCCCCAGCATTTT. The rearrangement uses TRBV10-3 and TRBJ1-5; a weak D match, TRBD1 (6 bases). CDR1 and CDR2 from the germline V gene are ENHRY and SYGVKD. The V and J ends lost 6 bases and 5 bases respectively, with 11 bases between them. CDR3 length: 13 residues.